This TCR beta chain was recorded in a study of OX40 agonist ivuxolimab in advanced cancers. The CDR3 loop spans 12 amino acids. The V gene lost 0 bases and the J gene lost 4 bases, with 4 bases spanning the gap. Germline V gene data show CDR1 as SGHTA and CDR2 as FQGNSA. This table comes from immunoSEQ multiplex PCR, and its TCRdb copy is limited to in-frame clones, with some not included. Here the sample spans about 59,000 clones, approximately 80% being singletons. The chain employs TRBV7-2 and TRBJ2-7; no reliable D call. The sample here was CD4+ or CD8+ T cells sorted from blood, taken in a trial of the OX40 agonist ivuxolimab. The sequence was obtained from an adult with an advanced solid tumor such as melanoma, head and neck, liver or kidney cancer. The CDR3 DNA reads as TGTGCCAGCAGCTTAGCGCGGTACGAGCAGTACTTC. Residues: CASSLARYEQYF.